Reported below is one T cell receptor beta chain. This sample is part of a study of T cell changes during pregnancy in multiple sclerosis. Germline lookup yields CDR1 SGDLS and CDR2 YYNGEE. The CDR3 sequence is 14 residues long. V was trimmed by 4 bases and J by 13 bases, leaving 22 bases between them. The method was immunoSEQ multiplex PCR; TCRdb's version includes in-frame clones alone and lacks a portion of them. The sample has 60,000 to 75,000 clones; just over 90% are singletons. This sequence originates from a female donor in good health, enrolled as a control in a pregnancy study. The chain carries TRBV9 and TRBJ2-3; perhaps TRBD2 as D (5 bases). This material consisted of peripheral blood, taken in the second trimester of pregnancy. CDR3 bases: TGTGCCAGCAGCCCAGCCGCTCCCCCGGGGTCGGAGTATTTT. This sequence encodes CASSPAAPPGSEYF.